These T cell receptor beta chains were read from a single sample in a study of T cell responses to AZD1222 COVID-19 vaccine. Assay used: immunoSEQ multiplex PCR; TCRdb lists only in-frame clones, some missing. Of some 130,000 clones listed, 88% are singletons. The material was peripheral blood, obtained on day 0 of MenACWY control vaccination. These TCRs come from an adult in good health. The CDR3 runs from the conserved cysteine through the conserved F or W. A D gene is named only where the DNA matches it firmly. Only some rows state a clone size, as once, few, many or a class for expanded clones.

abundance,d_gene,j_gene,v_gene,CDR3aa,CDR3nt
.,.,TRBJ1-5,TRBV7-7,CASSLEPGRTQHF,TGTGCTAGCAGCTTGGAACCCGGCCGAACCCAGCATTTT
.,.,TRBJ2-3,TRBV29-1,CSVDRGLGTDTQYF,TGCAGCGTTGATCGGGGGCTTGGCACAGATACGCAGTATTTT
few,TRBD1,TRBJ1-2,TRBV19,CASSADRGWYGYTF,TGTGCCAGTAGTGCGGACAGGGGGTGGTATGGCTACACCTTC
.,TRBD2,TRBJ2-1,TRBV4-1,CASNPGLAADNEQFF,TGCGCCAGCAATCCGGGACTAGCGGCAGACAATGAGCAGTTCTTC
.,TRBD1,TRBJ1-3,TRBV5-1,CASSLMTGEGNTIYF,TGCGCCAGCAGCTTGATGACAGGGGAAGGAAACACCATATATTTT
once,.,TRBJ1-6,TRBV3-1/TRBV3-2,CASSQVGYNSPLHF,TGTGCCAGCAGCCAAGTCGGCTATAATTCACCCCTCCACTTT
.,.,TRBJ1-1,TRBV29-1,CSVCEGSYTEAFF,TGCAGCGTGTGTGAGGGTAGTTATACTGAAGCTTTCTTT
.,.,TRBJ1-5,TRBV7-9,CASSLGAGGGHNQPQHF,TGTGCCAGCAGCTTAGGGGCGGGAGGGGGTCACAATCAGCCCCAGCATTTT
.,.,TRBJ2-7,TRBV30,CAWSVLGSMGEQYF,TGTGCCTGGAGTGTACTAGGGTCTATGGGTGAGCAGTACTTC
.,.,TRBJ1-6,TRBV6-5,CASSYVGANSPLHF,TGTGCCAGCAGTTACGTGGGTGCTAATTCACCCCTCCACTTT
.,TRBD1,TRBJ1-4,TRBV19,CASYRGRGTNEKLFF,TGTGCCAGTTACAGGGGGCGCGGGACTAATGAAAAACTGTTTTTT
few,.,TRBJ1-2,TRBV27,CASGAWDVRSDGYTF,TGTGCCAGCGGGGCGTGGGACGTCCGATCGGATGGCTACACCTTC
.,.,TRBJ2-5,TRBV19,CASRRREWERETQYF,TGTGCCAGTAGAAGGAGGGAGTGGGAACGGGAGACCCAGTACTTC
.,.,TRBJ1-6,TRBV28,CASSLSGGPYSPLHF,TGTGCCAGCAGTTTATCAGGTGGTCCATATTCACCCCTCCACTTT
.,.,TRBJ1-2,TRBV3-1/TRBV3-2,CASRNGNYGYTF,TGTGCCAGCAGGAACGGTAACTATGGCTACACCTTC
.,.,TRBJ1-4,TRBV6-5,CASSYGAGVREKLFF,TGTGCCAGCAGTTACGGGGCAGGGGTGCGAGAAAAACTGTTTTTT
once,.,TRBJ1-1,TRBV18,CASSPKSKTGEAFF,TGTGCCAGCTCACCAAAGTCGAAAACAGGGGAAGCTTTCTTT
.,.,TRBJ2-3,TRBV11-2,CASSRVERRDTQYF,TGTGCCAGCAGCAGGGTGGAGAGACGAGATACGCAGTATTTT
few,TRBD2,TRBJ2-7,TRBV28,CASSWGLAGGYEQYF,TGTGCCAGCAGTTGGGGACTAGCGGGGGGCTACGAGCAGTACTTC
.,.,TRBJ1-4,TRBV23-1,CASGRFNEKLFF,TGCGCCAGTGGCCGTTTTAATGAAAAACTGTTTTTT
.,.,TRBJ2-5,TRBV5-4,CASSLVEGGGRETQYF,TGTGCCAGCAGCTTGGTGGAAGGGGGAGGGCGGGAGACCCAGTACTTC
.,.,TRBJ1-4,TRBV19,CASSTRVVNEKLFF,TGTGCCAGTAGTACCCGGGTCGTTAATGAAAAACTGTTTTTT
.,.,TRBJ2-7,TRBV3-1/TRBV3-2,CASSIPYKASSYEQYF,TGTGCCAGCAGCATCCCTTACAAGGCCTCCTCCTACGAGCAGTACTTC
.,.,TRBJ1-1,TRBV7-9,CASSTRTGTGNTEAFF,TGTGCCAGCAGTACTCGTACCGGGACGGGGAACACTGAAGCTTTCTTT
.,.,TRBJ2-1,TRBV24-1,CATSETIGRPIYNEQFF,TGTGCCACCAGTGAAACAATTGGCAGACCTATCTACAATGAGCAGTTCTTC
.,.,TRBJ1-3,TRBV5-1,CASSLARKDSGNTIYF,TGCGCCAGCAGCTTGGCCAGGAAAGACTCTGGAAACACCATATATTTT
.,.,TRBJ1-1,TRBV14,CASSLPGKGRVNTEAFF,TGTGCCAGCAGCCTCCCCGGTAAGGGTCGGGTGAACACTGAAGCTTTCTTT